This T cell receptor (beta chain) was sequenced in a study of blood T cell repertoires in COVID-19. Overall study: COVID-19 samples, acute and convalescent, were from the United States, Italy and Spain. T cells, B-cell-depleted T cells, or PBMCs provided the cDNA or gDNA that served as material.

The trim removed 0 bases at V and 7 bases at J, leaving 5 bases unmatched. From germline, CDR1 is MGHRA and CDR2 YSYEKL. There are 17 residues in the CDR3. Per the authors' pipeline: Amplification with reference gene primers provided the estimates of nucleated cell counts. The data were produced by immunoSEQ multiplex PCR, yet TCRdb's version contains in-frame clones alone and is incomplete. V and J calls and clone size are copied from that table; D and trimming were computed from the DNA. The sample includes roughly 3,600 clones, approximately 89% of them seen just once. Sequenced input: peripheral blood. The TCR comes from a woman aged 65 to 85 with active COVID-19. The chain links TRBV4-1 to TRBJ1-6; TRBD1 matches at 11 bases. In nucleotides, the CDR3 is TGCGCCAGCAGCCAAGATAGAGGGGACAGGGGGAATTCACCCCTCCACTTT. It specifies CASSQDRGDRGNSPLHF.